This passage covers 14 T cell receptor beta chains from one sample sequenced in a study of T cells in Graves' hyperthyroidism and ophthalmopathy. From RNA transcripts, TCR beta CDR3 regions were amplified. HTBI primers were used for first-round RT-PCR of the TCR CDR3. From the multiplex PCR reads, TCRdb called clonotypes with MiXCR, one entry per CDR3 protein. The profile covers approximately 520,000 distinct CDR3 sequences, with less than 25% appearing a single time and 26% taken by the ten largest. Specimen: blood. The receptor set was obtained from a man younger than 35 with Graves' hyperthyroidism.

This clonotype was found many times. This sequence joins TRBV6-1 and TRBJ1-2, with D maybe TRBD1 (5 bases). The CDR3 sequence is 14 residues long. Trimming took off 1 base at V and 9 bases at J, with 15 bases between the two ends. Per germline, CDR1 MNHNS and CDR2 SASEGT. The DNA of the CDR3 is TGTGCCAGCAGTGAAGGAAGATGGGACCTTAGCTACACCTTC. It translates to CASSEGRWDLSYTF.

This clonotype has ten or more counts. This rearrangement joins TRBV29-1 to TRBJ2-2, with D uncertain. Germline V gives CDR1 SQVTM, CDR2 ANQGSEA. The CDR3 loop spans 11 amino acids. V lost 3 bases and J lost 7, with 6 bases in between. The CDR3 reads CSVEGNGELFF. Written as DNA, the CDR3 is TGCAGCGTTGAGGGGAACGGGGAGCTGTTTTTT.

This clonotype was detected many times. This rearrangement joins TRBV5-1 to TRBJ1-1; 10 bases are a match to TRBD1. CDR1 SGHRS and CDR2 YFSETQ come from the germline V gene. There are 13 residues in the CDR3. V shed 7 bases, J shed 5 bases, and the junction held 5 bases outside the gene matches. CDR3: CASLTGGTTEAFF. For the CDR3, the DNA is TGCGCCAGCTTGACAGGGGGCACGACTGAAGCTTTCTTT.

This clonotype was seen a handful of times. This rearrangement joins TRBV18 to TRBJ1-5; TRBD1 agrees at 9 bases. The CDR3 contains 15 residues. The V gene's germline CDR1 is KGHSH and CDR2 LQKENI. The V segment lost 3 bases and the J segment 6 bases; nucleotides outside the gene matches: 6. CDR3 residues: CASSPRDRDPQPQHF. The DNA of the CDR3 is TGTGCCAGCTCACCGAGGGACAGGGATCCTCAGCCCCAGCATTTT. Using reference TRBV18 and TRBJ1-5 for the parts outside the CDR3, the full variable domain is NAGVMQNPRHLVRRRGQEARLRCSPMKGHSHVYWYRQLPEEGLKFMVYLQKENIIDESGMPKERFSAEFPKEGPSILRIQQVVRGDSAAYFCASSPRDRDPQPQHFGDGTRLSIL.

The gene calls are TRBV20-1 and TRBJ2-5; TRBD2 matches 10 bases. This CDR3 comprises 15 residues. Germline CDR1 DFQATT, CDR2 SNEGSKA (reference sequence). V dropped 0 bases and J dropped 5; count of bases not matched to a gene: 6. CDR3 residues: CSARELAGEAETQYF. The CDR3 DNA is TGCAGTGCTAGAGAGCTAGCGGGAGAGGCGGAGACCCAGTACTTC.

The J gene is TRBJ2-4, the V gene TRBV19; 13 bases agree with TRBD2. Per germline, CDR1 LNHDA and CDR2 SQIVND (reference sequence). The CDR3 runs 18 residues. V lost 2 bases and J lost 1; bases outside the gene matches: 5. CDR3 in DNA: TGTGCCAGTAGTATAACTAGCGGGGGGGCCGATGCCAAAAACATTCAGTACTTC. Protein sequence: CASSITSGGADAKNIQYF.

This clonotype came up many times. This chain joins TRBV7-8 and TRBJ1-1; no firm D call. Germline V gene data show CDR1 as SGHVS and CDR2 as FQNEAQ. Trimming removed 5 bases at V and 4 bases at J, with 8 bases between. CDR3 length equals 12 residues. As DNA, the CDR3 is TGTGCCAGCAGCGGGGTGGGCACTGAAGCTTTCTTT. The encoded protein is CASSGVGTEAFF.

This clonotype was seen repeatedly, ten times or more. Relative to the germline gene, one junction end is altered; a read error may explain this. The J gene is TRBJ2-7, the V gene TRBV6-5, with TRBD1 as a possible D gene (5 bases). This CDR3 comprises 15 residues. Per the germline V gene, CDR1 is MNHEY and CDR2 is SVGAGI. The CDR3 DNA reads TGTGCCAGCAGCTACTCTGACAGCACCCTCCACGAGCAGTACTTC. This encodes CASSYSDSTLHEQYF.

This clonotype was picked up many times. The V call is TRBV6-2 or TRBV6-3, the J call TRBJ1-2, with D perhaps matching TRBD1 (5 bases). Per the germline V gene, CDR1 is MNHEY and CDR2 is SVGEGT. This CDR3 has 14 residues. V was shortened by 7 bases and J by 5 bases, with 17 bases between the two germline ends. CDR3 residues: CASKRDPTSYGYTF. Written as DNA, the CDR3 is TGTGCCAGCAAAAGGGACCCGACCTCATATGGCTACACCTTC.

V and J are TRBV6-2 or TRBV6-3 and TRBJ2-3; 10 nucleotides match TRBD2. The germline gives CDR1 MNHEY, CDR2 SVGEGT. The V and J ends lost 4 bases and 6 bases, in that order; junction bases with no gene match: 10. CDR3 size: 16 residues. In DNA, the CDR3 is TGTGCCAGCAGTTCCTGGACGGGACTAGCGACGGATACGCAGTATTTT. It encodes CASSSWTGLATDTQYF.

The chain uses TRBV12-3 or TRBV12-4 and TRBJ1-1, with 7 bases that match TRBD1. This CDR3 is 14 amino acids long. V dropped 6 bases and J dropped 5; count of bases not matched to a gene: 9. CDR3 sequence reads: CASSLGQVKTEAFF. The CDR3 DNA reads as TGTGCCAGCAGCCTCGGACAGGTAAAGACTGAAGCTTTCTTT.

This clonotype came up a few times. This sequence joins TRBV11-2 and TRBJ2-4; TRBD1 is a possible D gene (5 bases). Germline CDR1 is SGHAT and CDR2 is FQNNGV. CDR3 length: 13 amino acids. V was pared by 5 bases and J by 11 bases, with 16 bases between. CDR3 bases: TGTGCCAGCAGCCCGGCAGGGTACGGGCTTCAGTACTTC. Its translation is CASSPAGYGLQYF.

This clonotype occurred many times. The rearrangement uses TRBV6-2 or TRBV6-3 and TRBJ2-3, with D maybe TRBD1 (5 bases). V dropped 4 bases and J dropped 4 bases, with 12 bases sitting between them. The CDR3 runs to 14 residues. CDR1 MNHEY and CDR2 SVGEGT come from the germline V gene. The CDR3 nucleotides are TGTGCCAGCAGTTCCCCCCCCAGGGCAGATACGCAGTATTTT. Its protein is CASSSPPRADTQYF.

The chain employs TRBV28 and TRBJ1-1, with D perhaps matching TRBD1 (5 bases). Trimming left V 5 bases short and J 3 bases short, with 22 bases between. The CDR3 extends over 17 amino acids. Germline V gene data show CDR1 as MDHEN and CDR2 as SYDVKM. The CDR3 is CASSIPTGAGGYTEAFF. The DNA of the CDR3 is TGTGCCAGCAGTATCCCTACAGGAGCGGGTGGGTACACTGAAGCTTTCTTT.